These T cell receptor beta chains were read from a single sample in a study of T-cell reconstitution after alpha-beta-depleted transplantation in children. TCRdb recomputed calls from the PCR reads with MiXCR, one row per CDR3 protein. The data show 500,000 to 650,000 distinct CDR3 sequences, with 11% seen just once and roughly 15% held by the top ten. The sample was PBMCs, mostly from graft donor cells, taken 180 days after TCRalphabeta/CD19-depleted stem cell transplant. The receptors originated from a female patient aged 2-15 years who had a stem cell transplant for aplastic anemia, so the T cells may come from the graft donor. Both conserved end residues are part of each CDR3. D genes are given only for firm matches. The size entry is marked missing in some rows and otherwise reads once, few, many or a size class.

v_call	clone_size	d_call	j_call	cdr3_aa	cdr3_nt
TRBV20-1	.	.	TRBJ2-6	CSARDYTFSGANVLTF	TGCAGTGCTAGGGATTACACCTTCTCTGGGGCCAACGTCCTGACTTTC
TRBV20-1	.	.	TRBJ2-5	CSARRVAYQETQYF	TGCAGTGCTAGGAGGGTCGCCTACCAAGAGACCCAGTACTTC
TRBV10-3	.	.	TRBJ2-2	CAIRERDGELFF	TGTGCCATCCGGGAACGAGACGGGGAGCTGTTTTTT
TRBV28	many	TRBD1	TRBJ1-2	CASSQPLTGGIYGYTF	TGTGCCAGCAGTCAACCTCTGACAGGGGGCATCTATGGCTACACCTTC
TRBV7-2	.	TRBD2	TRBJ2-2	CASSLAIPLAGGRTGELFF	TGTGCCAGCAGCTTAGCGATTCCCCTAGCGGGAGGGCGGACCGGGGAGCTGTTTTTT
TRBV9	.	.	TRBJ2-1	CASSSGADSYNEQFF	TGTGCCAGCAGTAGCGGAGCTGACTCCTACAATGAGCAGTTCTTC
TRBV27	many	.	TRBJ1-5	CASSLTGIINQPQHF	TGTGCCAGCAGTTTAACAGGGATAATCAATCAGCCCCAGCATTTT
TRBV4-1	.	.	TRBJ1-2	CASSQAGGFNYGYTF	TGCGCCAGCAGCCAAGCGGGGGGTTTTAACTATGGCTACACCTTC
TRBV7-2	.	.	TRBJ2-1	CASSSTSLNSALF	TGTGCCAGCAGCTCCACCTCCTTGAACTCCGCGCTCTTC
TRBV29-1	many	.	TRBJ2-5	CSVERQSETQYF	TGCAGCGTAGAAAGACAGTCGGAGACCCAGTACTTC
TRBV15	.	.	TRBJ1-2	CATSRVFYYGYTF	TGTGCCACCAGCAGAGTATTTTACTATGGCTACACCTTC
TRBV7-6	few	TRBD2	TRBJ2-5	CASSYLAGGLETQYF	TGTGCCAGCAGTTACCTAGCGGGAGGGCTTGAGACCCAGTACTTC
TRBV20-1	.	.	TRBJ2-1	CSAPGGGEYQNPLYNEQFF	TGCAGTGCTCCGGGGGGCGGGGAATATCAAAATCCCTTATACAATGAGCAGTTCTTC
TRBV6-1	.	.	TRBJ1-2	CASRHNLGGRGNYGYTF	TGTGCCAGCAGACACAATCTGGGGGGCAGGGGTAACTATGGCTACACCTTC
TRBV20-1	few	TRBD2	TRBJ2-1	CSARPKLAGVAFEQFF	TGCAGTGCTAGACCGAAGTTAGCGGGAGTGGCGTTTGAGCAGTTCTTC
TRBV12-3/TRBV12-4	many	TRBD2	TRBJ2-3	CASSLRGGDTQYF	TGTGCCAGCAGTTTACGGGGGGGAGATACGCAGTATTTT
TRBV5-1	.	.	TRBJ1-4	CASSFGVSGAPNEKLFF	TGCGCCAGCAGCTTCGGCGTCTCGGGGGCCCCTAATGAAAAACTGTTTTTT
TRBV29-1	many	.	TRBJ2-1	CSVETGRGAYNEQFF	TGCAGCGTTGAAACGGGCAGGGGGGCCTACAATGAGCAGTTCTTC
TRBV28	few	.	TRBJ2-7	CASSLSNREYEQYF	TGTGCCAGCAGTTTATCGAACAGGGAGTACGAGCAGTACTTC